The rows below give T cell receptor beta chains drawn from one sample of a study of blood T cells in healthy people across ages. TCRdb independently ran MiXCR on the 5' RACE reads; one entry per CDR3 protein. Among approximately 780,000 distinct CDR3 sequences, roughly 24% were seen once, and the ten largest hold around 2.9%. This sample was also put to use in a study of T cells of mothers and their children.

Source material: blood. The source is a boy aged 5 to 17 in good health. Both conserved end residues are part of each CDR3. D genes are given only for firm matches. Not every row has a clone size; where given, it reads once, few, many or a size class.

j_call d_call clone_size cdr3_length v_call cdr3_aa cdr3_nt
TRBJ2-7 . . 13 TRBV6-5 CASSSPRDHEQYF TGTGCCAGCAGTTCCCCCCGGGACCACGAGCAGTACTTC
TRBJ1-2 . few 17 TRBV29-1 CSVEEAPNWGSGYGYTF TGCAGCGTTGAAGAAGCGCCCAATTGGGGGTCAGGGTATGGCTACACCTTC
TRBJ1-4 . . 14 TRBV12-3/TRBV12-4 CASSPRQEDEKLFF TGTGCCAGCAGCCCTAGACAGGAAGATGAAAAACTGTTTTTT
TRBJ2-1 . . 11 TRBV4-2 CASSQGVEQFF TGTGCCAGCAGCCAGGGGGTTGAGCAGTTCTTC
TRBJ2-1 TRBD1 few 15 TRBV7-2 CASSDRDRGPHEQFF TGTGCCAGCAGCGACCGGGACAGGGGGCCCCATGAGCAGTTCTTC
TRBJ2-3 . . 14 TRBV20-1 CSARGGARTDTQYF TGCAGTGCTAGAGGAGGGGCCCGCACAGATACGCAGTATTTT
TRBJ2-3 . . 14 TRBV7-9 CASSLSTTTDTQYF TGTGCCAGCAGCTTATCCACCACCACAGATACGCAGTATTTT
TRBJ2-5 . few 16 TRBV5-1 CASTDRGPPRQETQYF TGCGCCAGCACGGATAGGGGCCCTCCAAGGCAGGAGACCCAGTACTTC
TRBJ2-1 . few 16 TRBV24-1 CATSKSAKDLSYEQFF TGTGCCACCAGTAAGTCGGCCAAAGACCTAAGTTATGAGCAGTTCTTC
TRBJ1-2 TRBD1 . 15 TRBV27 CASARATGDFHGYTF TGTGCCAGCGCCCGGGCGACAGGGGATTTTCATGGCTACACCTTC
TRBJ2-2 . few 14 TRBV6-1 CASKAGTLTGELFF TGTGCCAGCAAGGCAGGGACCCTCACCGGGGAGCTGTTTTTT
TRBJ2-2 . . 13 TRBV12-3/TRBV12-4 CASSFTYSGELFF TGTGCCAGCAGTTTTACCTACTCAGGGGAGCTGTTTTTT
TRBJ2-7 TRBD1 . 15 TRBV7-9 CASSPTGGATYEQYF TGTGCCAGCAGCCCTACAGGGGGAGCGACCTACGAGCAGTACTTC
TRBJ1-1 TRBD1 once 12 TRBV19 CASRDRATEAFF TGTGCCAGTAGAGACAGGGCCACTGAAGCTTTCTTT
TRBJ2-7 . . 14 TRBV25-1 CASSEYNRAYEQYF TGTGCCAGCAGTGAATATAACCGAGCCTACGAGCAGTACTTC
TRBJ2-5 . . 15 TRBV2 CASRERQTYQEAQYF TGTGCCAGCAGGGAACGACAGACGTACCAAGAGGCCCAGTACTTC